These T cell receptor beta chains were read from a single sample in a study of early T cells in non-severe SARS-CoV-2 infection. In TCRdb, the 5' RACE reads were re-called with MiXCR into one record per CDR3 protein. The sample comprises 45,000 to 75,000 distinct CDR3 sequences, around 12% of which are singletons, and approximately 4.8% rests with the top ten. The sequenced sample consisted of whole blood. These receptors were collected from an adult who was a healthcare worker with PCR-confirmed SARS-CoV-2 infection or an uninfected control (not recorded which). CDR3s include the opening cysteine and the closing phenylalanine or tryptophan. A D gene is named only where the DNA matches it firmly. Where a row states a size, it is once, few, many or the class of an expanded clone; other rows omit it.

CDR3nt,CDR3aa,v_gene,d_gene,j_gene,abundance
TGTGCCAGTAGTATACTGGGGAATCAGCCCCAGCATTTT,CASSILGNQPQHF,TRBV19,-,TRBJ1-5,few
TGTGCCACCCGCGACCGAGGAAACCAAGAGACCCAGTACTTC,CATRDRGNQETQYF,TRBV28,-,TRBJ2-5,many
TGCAGTGCCGGACGGACAGATACGCAGTATTTT,CSAGRTDTQYF,TRBV20-1,-,TRBJ2-3,many
TGTGCCTGGAGTATGGGTAGCGGGGGCCCCAATGAGCAGTTCTTC,CAWSMGSGGPNEQFF,TRBV30,TRBD2,TRBJ2-1,many
TGCAGCGTTGAAAAGGGGAATACGCAGTATTTT,CSVEKGNTQYF,TRBV29-1,-,TRBJ2-3,few
TGTGCCATCAGTGATACTGGGTCCTATGGCTACACCTTC,CAISDTGSYGYTF,TRBV10-3,-,TRBJ1-2,few
TGTGCCTGGAGTGTTGGGGGGGACTATGGCTACACCTTC,CAWSVGGDYGYTF,TRBV30,-,TRBJ1-2,-
TGCGCCAGCAGTGATGGGGGCCTGGTAGTTCAACATGTTGAAGCTTTCTTT,CASSDGGLVVQHVEAFF,TRBV10-2,-,TRBJ1-1,few
TGCGCCAGCAGCTCCTCAGGCTTGGGACTCTACGAGCAGTACTTC,CASSSSGLGLYEQYF,TRBV5-1,-,TRBJ2-7,many
TGCAGCGTTGATATCACAGATACGCAGTATTTT,CSVDITDTQYF,TRBV29-1,-,TRBJ2-3,many
TGTGCCAGCAGCTCCCAGGACGGGTCGGGCGAGCAGTACTTC,CASSSQDGSGEQYF,TRBV7-8,-,TRBJ2-7,-
TGTGCCAGCAGCTTAGAGTTCTTC,CASSLEFF,TRBV7-8,-,TRBJ2-1,-
TGTGCCAGCAGCCAAGGAGCTAACAATGAGCAGTTCTTC,CASSQGANNEQFF,TRBV7-2,-,TRBJ2-1,few
TGTGCCAGTGACCTAGCGGGAGGTCGCGGTGAGCAGTTCTTC,CASDLAGGRGEQFF,TRBV2,TRBD2,TRBJ2-1,once
TGCAGTGCTAACCGGGGAGACGCCCAAGAGACCCAGTACTTC,CSANRGDAQETQYF,TRBV20-1,-,TRBJ2-5,-
TGTGCCAGCAGCTTAAAGGATGGCTACACCTTC,CASSLKDGYTF,TRBV11-2,-,TRBJ1-2,few
TGTGCCAGCAGCTTTGCGGGACAAGAGACCCAGTACTTC,CASSFAGQETQYF,TRBV7-9,-,TRBJ2-5,many
TGTGCCATCGGGTCAAGGACTAGCGGGAGTAGTGAAACCGGGGAGCTGTTTTTT,CAIGSRTSGSSETGELFF,TRBV10-3,TRBD2,TRBJ2-2,many
TGCAGTGCGCATCTTCTCGGGGGGAACCAAGAGACCCAGTACTTC,CSAHLLGGNQETQYF,TRBV20-1,TRBD2,TRBJ2-5,many
TGTGCCACCAGTGATTACGAGGGGGCGAGCTCCTACAATGAGCAGTTCTTC,CATSDYEGASSYNEQFF,TRBV24-1,TRBD1,TRBJ2-1,-
TGCAGCGTCGGATTGTCCTCAGGGGAGCTGTTTTTT,CSVGLSSGELFF,TRBV29-1,-,TRBJ2-2,few
TGTGCCAGCAGCTTAAGTGTAAGGAGCGGCGATCAGCCCCAGCATTTT,CASSLSVRSGDQPQHF,TRBV7-9,-,TRBJ1-5,many
TGCAGTGCTAGACCGGCAGGGGGTGGCACTGAAGCTTTCTTT,CSARPAGGGTEAFF,TRBV20-1,TRBD1,TRBJ1-1,-